A single sample gave rise to the 3 T cell receptor beta chains below, sequenced in a study of neurological immune-mediated disorders. TCRdb reanalysed the 5' RACE reads using MiXCR and keeps one entry per CDR3 protein. The profile shows about 74,000 distinct CDR3 sequences, roughly 5.5% of them singletons. The sample comprised PBMCs. These receptors were collected from a man in his late teens or twenties with multiple sclerosis.

In this sample, this clonotype turned up a few times. One end of the junction is discordant with germline, which a read error may explain. The rearrangement links TRBV20-1 to TRBJ2-6; a possible D gene is TRBD1 (5 bases). The CDR3 is made up of 15 amino acids. CDR1 and CDR2 from the germline V gene are DFQATT and SNEGSKA (reference sequence). In nucleotides, the CDR3 is TGCAGTGCTAGAACAGGAAACTCTGGGGCCAAAGTCCTGACTTTC. Translating it yields CSARTGNSGAKVLTF.

This clonotype was seen at least ten times. The rearrangement joins TRBV5-1 to TRBJ2-7; 8 nucleotides line up with TRBD1. Germline V lookup: CDR1 SGHRS, CDR2 YFSETQ. CDR3 length: 15 residues. V lost 0 bases to trimming and J lost 3 bases; unmatched junction nucleotides: 5. The CDR3 DNA reads TGCGCCAGCAGCTTGGAAACAGGGGGTCGCTACGAGCAGTACTTC. This encodes CASSLETGGRYEQYF. Full variable domain (outside the CDR3, taken from reference TRBV5-1 and TRBJ2-7): KAGVTQTPRYLIKTRGQQVTLSCSPISGHRSVSWYQQTPGQGLQFLFEYFSETQRNKGNFPGRFSGRQFSNSRSEMNVSTLELGDSALYLCASSLETGGRYEQYFGPGTRLTVT.

At least ten counts were recorded for this clonotype. The chain recombines TRBV5-1 with TRBJ1-2; D call uncertain. CDR1 and CDR2 (germline): SGHRS, YFSETQ. The CDR3 has 14 amino acids. V was cut by 0 bases and J by 8 bases, with 14 bases left in between. CDR3: CASSLDVGGRGYTF. CDR3 DNA: TGCGCCAGCAGCTTGGATGTAGGAGGAAGAGGCTACACCTTC.